This T cell receptor (beta chain) was recovered during a study of cytomegalovirus exposure and HLA in healthy donors. Study-level points and caveats: TCR sequences were mostly rare, though some public TCRs occurred in many donors.

Trimming took off 1 base at V and 1 base at J, with 4 bases between the two ends. Germline lookup yields CDR1 SGHTA and CDR2 FQGNSA. The CDR3 is 13 residues long. For this clone: Its antigen is not identified.

Data came from immunoSEQ multiplex PCR; TCRdb stores just in-frame clones and leaves some out. Among roughly 100,000 clones listed, roughly 86% were seen once. Input material: PBMCs. This chain connects TRBV7-2 to TRBJ2-5; D call uncertain. This receptor was obtained from a woman in her late teens or twenties in good health and CMV-seropositive. The CDR3 DNA follows: TGTGCCAGCAGCTTAGAGCGCCAAGAGACCCAGTACTTC. Translated, it gives CASSLERQETQYF. The full variable domain, rest sourced from reference TRBV7-2 and TRBJ2-5, is GAGVSQSPSNKVTEKGKDVELRCDPISGHTALYWYRQSLGQGLEFLIYFQGNSAPDKSGLPSDRFSAERTGGSVSTLTIQRTQQEDSAVYLCASSLERQETQYFGPGTRLLVL.